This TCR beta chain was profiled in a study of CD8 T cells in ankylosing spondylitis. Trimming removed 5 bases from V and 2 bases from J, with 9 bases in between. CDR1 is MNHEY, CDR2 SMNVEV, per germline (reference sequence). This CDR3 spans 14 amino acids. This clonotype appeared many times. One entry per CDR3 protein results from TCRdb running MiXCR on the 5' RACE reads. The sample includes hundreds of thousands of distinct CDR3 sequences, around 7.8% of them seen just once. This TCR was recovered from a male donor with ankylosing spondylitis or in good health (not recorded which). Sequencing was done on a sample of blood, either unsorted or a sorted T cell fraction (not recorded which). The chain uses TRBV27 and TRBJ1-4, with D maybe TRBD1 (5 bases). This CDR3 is CASSQGWTNEKLFF. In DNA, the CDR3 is TGTGCCAGCAGTCAGGGTTGGACTAATGAAAAACTGTTTTTT.